One T cell receptor (beta chain) is described in this entry. Per germline, CDR1 SGHRS and CDR2 YFSETQ. V was cut by 3 bases and J by 5 bases, with 9 bases left in between. The CDR3 runs to 13 residues. These data are taken from a study of T cell changes during pregnancy in multiple sclerosis. Using immunoSEQ multiplex PCR, the repertoire was profiled, and TCRdb retains in-frame clones only, with some absent. This table has about 58,000 clones, about 90% appearing once. The origin of this receptor is a female donor in good health, enrolled as a control in a pregnancy study. J is TRBJ1-5 and V is TRBV5-1; TRBD1 is a possible D gene (6 bases). Sequenced here: CD4+ T cells from peripheral blood mononuclear cells, sampled after pregnancy. This CDR3 reads CASSWDIYQPQHF. For the CDR3, the DNA is TGCGCCAGCAGCTGGGACATCTATCAGCCCCAGCATTTT.